The clone carrying this T cell receptor beta chain has only a few counts. What it binds is unknown. Single viable CD3+CD4+CD8-CD45RO+ cells were sorted as the memory CD4+ T cells. The sample originates from a study of memory CD4+ T cells and cytomegalovirus serostatus. Study-wide results and limits: Median bootstrapped AUC for CMV status was about 0.95 originally, just under 0.93 US-trained. Suggested: most of the CMV-linked TCR signature lies in CD4+ memory cells. CD4+ memory repertoires contained about 40% of the roughly 160 reported CMV TCRbeta sequences.

Looked up from germline, CDR1 is KGHSH and CDR2 is LQKENI. The CDR3 runs to 13 residues. V was clipped by 4 bases and J by 12 bases, with 15 bases between them. In the authors' methods: After removing out-of-frame reads, 2 million to 2.5 million distinct TCRbeta sequences remained. Generated by immunoSEQ multiplex PCR, the TCRdb table keeps only in-frame clones and is missing some. V, J and clone size were drawn from that table, and D and trimming were deduced from the DNA. The sample lists fewer than 50,000 clones, 70% to 80% occurring once. The clonotype comes from an adult in good health and CMV-seronegative. The sample consisted of memory CD4+ T cells from blood. V and J are TRBV18 and TRBJ1-4; possible D gene TRBD1, 6 bases. CDR3 amino acids: CASSQAPGGQLFF. DNA of the CDR3: TGTGCCAGCTCACAGGCCCCTGGGGGGCAACTGTTTTTT.